This T cell receptor (beta chain) was observed in a study of blood T cell repertoires in COVID-19. In the study overall: Some COVID-19 samples were acute and others convalescent; all came from the United States, Italy and Spain. T cells, B-cell-depleted T cells, or PBMCs provided the cDNA or gDNA that served as material.

The CDR3 is made up of 19 amino acids. Recruited during active infection, patients (from Seattle) were subsequently followed longitudinally. Clones were read by immunoSEQ multiplex PCR, and TCRdb kept only the in-frame ones, dropping some. This table has some 200,000 clones, 88% appearing once. This receptor was obtained from a man aged 50 to 59 with COVID-19, enrolled during active disease. V and J are TRBV21-1 and TRBJ2-6; the table's D call, TRBD1, was not checked against the DNA. TRBV21-1 is classified as a pseudogene. The material sequenced was peripheral blood. DNA for the CDR3: TGTGCCAGCAGCAAAGGGAAAGGACAGGGTACCTCTGGGGCCAACGTCCTGACTTTC. Translated, it gives CASSKGKGQGTSGANVLTF.